A single sample gave rise to the 7 T cell receptor beta chains below, sequenced in a study of neurological immune-mediated disorders. TCRdb reprocessed the 5' RACE reads via MiXCR and lists one record per CDR3 protein. The sample lists about 18,000 distinct CDR3 sequences, around 15% seen once, with 7.8% in the top ten. Material: CD4+ T cells from blood. These receptor sequences come from a woman aged 60-75 years with HTLV-1-associated myelopathy (HAM/TSP).

This clonotype was detected ten times or more. J is TRBJ2-2 and V is TRBV20-1; D remains ambiguous. V lost 0 bases and J 4 bases, leaving 9 bases between the germline ends. Germline V gene lookup returns CDR1 DFQATT and CDR2 SNEGSKA (reference sequence). The CDR3 sequence is 14 residues long. In DNA form, the CDR3 reads TGCAGTGCTAGAGATAACGTCGGCACCGGGGAGCTGTTTTTT. The encoded protein is CSARDNVGTGELFF.

This clonotype qualifies as medium-sized (0.01 to 0.1%). The genes are TRBV5-1 and TRBJ2-3, with TRBD1 matching over 9 bases. CDR1 SGHRS and CDR2 YFSETQ come from the germline V gene. The CDR3 runs 17 residues. The V segment lost 0 bases and the J segment 0 bases; nucleotides outside the gene matches: 5. CDR3 region: CASSLANGTGSTDTQYF. In nucleotides, the CDR3 is TGCGCCAGCAGCTTGGCCAACGGGACAGGGAGCACAGATACGCAGTATTTT.

This clonotype was found many times. J is TRBJ1-2 and V is TRBV3-1, with no clear D. CDR1 is LGHDT, CDR2 YNNKEL, per germline (reference sequence). Trimming took off 3 bases at V and 0 bases at J, with 14 bases between the two ends. This CDR3 is 16 amino acids long. CDR3 nucleotides: TGTGCCAGCAGCCACGGAGTAGGGAGTCCTAACTATGGCTACACCTTC. It encodes CASSHGVGSPNYGYTF.

This clonotype was seen many times. The gene calls are TRBV5-1 and TRBJ1-2, with TRBD1 matching 7 bases. Trimming cost V 4 bases and J 0 bases; bases outside gene matches: 9. CDR3 length: 16 residues. The germline CDR1 and CDR2 sequences are SGHRS and YFSETQ. The CDR3 sequence: CASSAGQLLTNYGYTF. The CDR3 nucleotides are TGCGCCAGCAGCGCGGGACAGCTCTTAACTAACTATGGCTACACCTTC.

This clonotype was detected ten times or more. The CDR3 loop reads CASSPGKVNTEAFF. CDR3 DNA: TGTGCCAGCAGTCCTGGGAAAGTGAACACTGAAGCTTTCTTT. This rearrangement joins TRBV6-5 to TRBJ1-1; D remains unclear. Trimming took 5 bases from V and 0 from J, leaving 10 bases between them. This CDR3 comprises 14 residues. Germline CDR1 and CDR2: MNHEY and SVGAGI.

This clonotype has a count of ten or more. The rearrangement joins TRBV20-1 to TRBJ1-2; a possible D gene is TRBD1 (6 bases). V gave up 6 bases and J gave up 4 bases, with 12 bases separating them. The germline gives CDR1 DFQATT, CDR2 SNEGSKA (reference sequence). The CDR3 totals 12 residues. Here the CDR3 reads CSATGKSYGYTF. The DNA for the CDR3 is TGCAGTGCGACAGGAAAGAGCTATGGCTACACCTTC.

The chain joins TRBV20-1 to TRBJ2-1; 12 positions match TRBD2. V trimming: 6 bases; J trimming: 0 bases; junction bases outside the gene matches: 6. CDR1 and CDR2 (germline): DFQATT, SNEGSKA (reference sequence). The CDR3 totals 16 residues. The CDR3 loop reads CSANLAGGSSYNEQFF. CDR3 nucleotides: TGCAGTGCAAACCTAGCGGGAGGGAGCTCCTACAATGAGCAGTTCTTC.